This TCR beta chain was observed in a study of identical twins. Unique molecular identifiers were in the cDNA, with template-switch universal primer binding. TCRdb re-analysed the 5' RACE reads in MiXCR, keeping a single row per CDR3 protein. The table lists 450,000 to 650,000 distinct CDR3 sequences, around 15% of them singletons. V was pared by 0 bases and J by 2 bases, with 4 bases of the junction left unmatched. Per the germline V gene, CDR1 is MNHEY and CDR2 is SVGAGI. This CDR3 spans 16 amino acids. On this clonotype itself: Its antigen remains unidentified.

Broader study findings: Analyses of zero insertions could be partly confounded by invariant MAIT and iNKT cells.

All of the donors were Caucasians in good health. This sample was shared with a second study, whose subject was yellow fever vaccine responses in identical twins. As reported in that work: Among the twins, the vaccine T cell response reportedly seemed partly convergent and partly personalized.

Sequencing used CD4+ T cells sorted from blood. This sequence joins TRBV6-5 and TRBJ2-3; 8 nucleotides line up with TRBD2. This receptor was obtained from a woman aged 18-29 years in good health. The chain's CDR3 is CASSYSRAGDTDTQYF. CDR3 coding DNA: TGTGCCAGCAGTTACTCACGAGCGGGGGACACAGATACGCAGTATTTT.